These 15 T cell receptor beta chains came from one sample sequenced in a study of beta chain features in type 1 diabetes. The study reverse transcribed the entire isolated RNA, so it sequenced expressed TCRB transcripts. Repertoires were generated with immunoSEQ multiplex PCR, while TCRdb's copy carries only in-frame clones and drops some. The table records about 130,000 clones, 9% to 9.5% of them present only once. Sequencing input: central memory CD4+ T cells from blood. All receptors derive from a man aged 18-30 years in good health.

This clone was found a few times. V usage is TRBV7-3 and J usage is TRBJ2-6; TRBD1 matches 8 bases. The CDR3 runs 16 residues. CDR1 and CDR2 (germline): SGHTA, FQGTGA. The V gene end was trimmed by 5 bases and the J gene end by 3 bases; junction bases not matched to a gene: 6. The chain's CDR3 is CASSQDRDFGANVLTF. CDR3 sequence (DNA): TGTGCCAGCAGCCAGGACAGGGATTTTGGGGCCAACGTCCTGACTTTC. Together with reference TRBV7-3 and TRBJ2-6, the CDR3 gives the full variable domain: GAGVSQTPSNKVTEKGKYVELRCDPISGHTALYWYRQSLGQGPEFLIYFQGTGAADDSGLPNDRFFAVRPEGSVSTLKIQRTERGDSAVYLCASSQDRDFGANVLTFGAGSRLTVL.

The chain combines TRBV2 with TRBJ1-2; 11 positions match TRBD1. The CDR3 loop spans 13 amino acids. CDR1 is SNHLY and CDR2 is FYNNEI in the germline V gene. Trimming cost V 7 bases and J 7 bases; bases outside gene matches: 5. CDR3 coding DNA: TGTGCCAGCACTGAGGACAGGGGGCCTGGCTACACCTTC. Translation: CASTEDRGPGYTF.

This chain uses TRBV7-3 with TRBJ2-2; 9 bases are shared with TRBD2. Germline assignment: CDR1 SGHTA and CDR2 FQGTGA. V lost 4 bases, J lost 4 bases, and 7 bases stayed unmatched. The CDR3 contains 16 residues. This CDR3 is CASSSMAGGATGELFF. CDR3 DNA: TGTGCCAGCAGCTCCATGGCGGGGGGGGCCACCGGGGAGCTGTTTTTT.

This clone turned up a few times. The chain combines TRBV7-6 with TRBJ2-7; 8 bases line up with TRBD1. The ends lost 1 base at V and 3 bases at J; junction bases unmatched: 5. Germline V gives CDR1 SGHVS, CDR2 FNYEAQ. CDR3 length equals 15 residues. CDR3 sequence reads: CASSLGQGTLYEQYF. The CDR3 DNA sequence: TGTGCCAGCAGCTTAGGACAGGGGACCCTCTACGAGCAGTACTTC.

This clone has only a few counts. J is TRBJ1-1 and V is TRBV4-3; 7 bases line up with TRBD1. V shed 0 bases, J shed 5 bases, and the junction held 15 bases outside the gene matches. Germline V gives CDR1 LGHNA, CDR2 YSLEER. The CDR3 runs 18 residues. The CDR3 sequence: CASSQESPVTGAGTEAFF. CDR3 DNA: TGCGCCAGCAGCCAAGAGAGTCCCGTTACAGGGGCGGGGACTGAAGCTTTCTTT.

The rearrangement uses TRBV29-1 and TRBJ2-2; possibly TRBD2 for D (6 bases). The V gene's germline CDR1 is SQVTM and CDR2 ANQGSEA. The CDR3 is made up of 14 amino acids. V was trimmed by 4 bases and J by 7 bases, leaving 16 bases between them. Here the CDR3 reads CSVARDFIVGELFF. Written as DNA, the CDR3 is TGCAGCGTTGCCCGGGACTTTATAGTCGGGGAGCTGTTTTTT.

This clone turned up a few times. V usage is TRBV5-1 and J usage is TRBJ2-1; 9 bases map to TRBD1. The CDR3 loop spans 15 amino acids. Germline lookup yields CDR1 SGHRS and CDR2 YFSETQ. V trimming: 3 bases; J trimming: 6 bases; junction bases outside the gene matches: 7. The CDR3 region has the DNA TGCGCCAGCAGCTCCGGGACAGGGTGGAGCAATGAGCAGTTCTTC. Its protein is CASSSGTGWSNEQFF.

A few counts support this clone. J is TRBJ2-7 and V is TRBV7-8, with D hard to call. This CDR3 is built from 13 residues. The germline V and J ends were trimmed by 5 bases and 2 bases, with 10 bases remaining between them. Germline CDR1 is SGHVS and CDR2 is FQNEAQ. CDR3 sequence (DNA): TGTGCCAGCAGCACCGGAGAGGCCTACGAGCAGTACTTC. Translating gives CASSTGEAYEQYF.

The gene calls are TRBV13 and TRBJ2-7, with 7 bases matching TRBD1. CDR3 length: 16 residues. Germline trimming cut 1 base from V and 1 base from J; bases unmatched to any gene: 7. Germline CDR1 is PRHDT and CDR2 is FYEKMQ (reference sequence). CDR3 nucleotides: TGTGCCAGCAGCTTAGAAACAGGGGTGGGGTCCTACGAGCAGTACTTC. Translated, it gives CASSLETGVGSYEQYF.

This clone was observed a few times. This rearrangement joins TRBV6-6 to TRBJ1-2, with TRBD1 matching over 8 bases. The length of the CDR3 is 14 residues. V lost 6 bases, J lost 6 bases, and 9 bases stayed unmatched. CDR1 is MNHNY and CDR2 is SVGAGI in the germline V gene (reference sequence). The CDR3 coding sequence is TGTGCCAGCAGACCAGGACAGGGAGGAGATGGCTACACCTTC. This gives the protein CASRPGQGGDGYTF.

This clone was detected only a few times. The chain recombines TRBV15 with TRBJ2-1; TRBD2 aligns across 12 bases. The CDR3 length is 16 residues. With V trimmed by 2 bases and J by 9 bases, 8 bases remained unmatched. In germline, CDR1 is LNHNV, CDR2 YYDKDF (reference sequence). Written as DNA, the CDR3 is TGTGCCACCAGCAGACCCGGACTAGCGGGGTTTCTTGAGCAGTTCTTC. It specifies CATSRPGLAGFLEQFF.

This clone was observed a few times. The V gene is TRBV10-3, the J gene TRBJ1-5; no reliable D call. Trimming shortened V by 2 bases and J by 7 bases, and 12 bases separated the two germline ends. The CDR3 has 14 amino acids. Germline V gene sequence: CDR1 ENHRY, CDR2 SYGVKD. The CDR3 loop reads CAISERDSRQPQHF. The DNA of the CDR3 is TGTGCCATCAGTGAGCGGGATTCCCGGCAGCCCCAGCATTTT.

The V and J genes are TRBV6-6 and TRBJ2-7; TRBD1 agrees at 9 bases. In germline, CDR1 is MNHNY, CDR2 SVGAGI (reference sequence). The CDR3 is 16 residues long. J was trimmed by 3 bases and V by 2 bases; bases with no gene match: 8. This CDR3 is CASSYVGQGPFYEQYF. CDR3 in DNA: TGTGCCAGCAGTTACGTGGGACAGGGTCCATTCTACGAGCAGTACTTC.

This clone was detected once. The rearrangement joins TRBV10-2 to TRBJ1-2; unclear D gene. Germline CDR1 WSHSY, CDR2 SAAADI. CDR3 length equals 12 residues. V lost 6 bases and J lost 7, with 12 bases in between. The DNA for the CDR3 is TGCGCCAGCAGCCGTCTGGTCAGTGGCTACACCTTC. Translating gives CASSRLVSGYTF.

CDR3 DNA: TGTGCCAGCAGTTTGGGGGCGGATGAGGCGTATACGCAGTATTTT. Translated, it gives CASSLGADEAYTQYF. The chain recombines TRBV27 with TRBJ2-3; perhaps TRBD1 as D (6 bases). The CDR3 is made up of 15 amino acids. Germline V lookup: CDR1 MNHEY, CDR2 SMNVEV (reference sequence). V lost 3 bases and J 7 bases, leaving 17 bases between the germline ends.